The 14 T cell receptor beta chains presented below share a single source sample, sequenced in a study of blood T cells in healthy people across ages. A second PCR, run for about 6 to 12 cycles, used a sample-barcoded 5' primer plus a J-beta primer mix. TCRdb ran MiXCR on the 5' RACE reads and lists one entry per CDR3 protein. The sample lists around 1,900,000 distinct CDR3 sequences, around 40% seen once, with 20% to 25% in the top ten. Sequencing input: blood. These receptors were collected from a human donor in good health.

A remark on this clonotype: A junction boundary mismatches the germline segment, possibly from a read error. V is TRBV30 and J is TRBJ1-6; TRBD1 aligns across 8 bases. This CDR3 contains 14 residues. Looked up from germline, CDR1 is GTSNPN and CDR2 is SVGIG (reference sequence). The CDR3 loop is CAWRAGQGWSPRHF. The CDR3 coding sequence is TGTGCCTGGAGGGCAGGACAGGGATGGTCACCCCGCCACTTT. Filled out from reference TRBV30 and TRBJ1-6, the complete variable domain reads SQTIHQWPATLVQPVGSPLSLECTVEGTSNPNLYWYRQAAGRGLQLLFYSVGIGQISSEVPQNLSASRPQDRQFILSSKKLLLSDSGFYLCAWRAGQGWSPRHFGNGTRLTVT.

This chain joins TRBV7-2 and TRBJ1-2; TRBD1 matches at 7 bases. V dropped 0 bases and J dropped 4; count of bases not matched to a gene: 8. This CDR3 is built from 16 residues. Germline V gene sequence: CDR1 SGHTA, CDR2 FQGNSA. The CDR3 protein is CASSLAGTDFLYGYTF. CDR3 coding DNA: TGTGCCAGCAGCTTAGCGGGGACAGATTTTCTCTATGGCTACACCTTC.

This rearrangement joins TRBV20-1 to TRBJ1-4; D gene unclear. Germline assignment: CDR1 DFQATT and CDR2 SNEGSKA (reference sequence). V lost 6 bases to trimming and J lost 0 bases, with 11 bases between them. This CDR3 is 14 amino acids long. For the CDR3, the DNA is TGCAGTGCCCCGGGAGGTGCAACTAATGAAAAACTGTTTTTT. Its protein is CSAPGGATNEKLFF.

This clonotype showed up many times. V usage is TRBV29-1 and J usage is TRBJ2-3, with D possibly matching TRBD2 (5 bases). The CDR3 spans 12 residues. Germline CDR1 is SQVTM and CDR2 is ANQGSEA. The V end lost 4 bases, the J end lost 0 bases, and 5 bases lay between the germline ends. Written as DNA, the CDR3 is TGCAGCGTTGGGACTAGCACAGATACGCAGTATTTT. As protein: CSVGTSTDTQYF.

This clonotype came up a few times. One end of the junction varies from germline; a read error may be responsible. The chain joins TRBV5-5 to TRBJ2-7; 7 nucleotides align to TRBD1. Germline V gene data show CDR1 as SGHKS and CDR2 as YYEKEE (reference sequence). The CDR3 is 14 residues long. The CDR3 reads CAGSLKLTGDEQYF. In nucleotides, the CDR3 is TGTGCCGGCAGCCTGAAGCTTACAGGGGACGAGCAGTACTTC.

This clonotype was seen more than once but under ten times. The gene calls are TRBV28 and TRBJ2-1, with D uncertain. CDR1 is MDHEN and CDR2 is SYDVKM in the germline V gene. CDR3 length: 13 amino acids. Between the trimmed V and J ends, which lost 4 bases and 5 bases, there was a span of 9 bases. CDR3 in amino acids: CASSWSLNNEQFF. The CDR3 DNA sequence: TGTGCCAGCAGTTGGTCCCTCAACAATGAGCAGTTCTTC.

The chain couples TRBV11-3 to TRBJ2-3; perhaps TRBD1 as D (6 bases). CDR1 and CDR2 from the germline V gene are SGHNT and YENEEA. CDR3 length: 15 amino acids. V lost 3 bases and J lost 2, with 12 bases in between. The DNA of the CDR3 is TGTGCCAGCAGCTTGACAGGCAAAATCACAGATACGCAGTATTTT. It specifies CASSLTGKITDTQYF.

This clonotype was seen a handful of times. The rearrangement joins TRBV4-1 to TRBJ2-1, with 8 bases aligning to TRBD2. CDR1 is MGHRA, CDR2 YSYEKL, per germline. This CDR3 is 15 amino acids long. V shed 3 bases, J shed 4 bases, and the junction held 5 bases outside the gene matches. CDR3 bases: TGCGCCAGCAGCCACCCGGGACTAGATTACAATGAGCAGTTCTTC. It codes for CASSHPGLDYNEQFF.

This chain links TRBV28 with TRBJ2-7; unclear D gene. In germline, CDR1 is MDHEN, CDR2 SYDVKM. V dropped 8 bases and J dropped 1 base, with 18 bases sitting between them. This CDR3 spans 15 amino acids. CDR3 in amino acids: CASDSTGQGSYEQYF. The CDR3 region has the DNA TGTGCCAGCGATTCGACCGGGCAAGGGTCCTACGAGCAGTACTTC.

The rearrangement joins TRBV12-3 or TRBV12-4 to TRBJ1-4; TRBD1 matches 7 bases. This CDR3 has 13 amino acids. V shed 5 bases, J shed 8 bases, and the junction held 5 bases outside the gene matches. The CDR3 DNA reads as TGTGCCAGCAGTGGGCAGGGGGAGGAAAAACTGTTTTTT. The encoded protein is CASSGQGEEKLFF.

This chain joins TRBV7-2 and TRBJ2-5, with D uncertain. CDR3 length: 15 residues. Germline V CDR1 and CDR2: SGHTA, FQGNSA. Trimming left V 5 bases short and J 2 bases short, with 15 bases between. The CDR3 nucleotides are TGTGCCAGCAGCGCCTACTGGGCGCCGCAAGAGACCCAGTACTTC. It encodes CASSAYWAPQETQYF.

V gene TRBV3-1 combines with J gene TRBJ2-1; D assignment may be TRBD1 or TRBD2 (5 bases each). The CDR3 spans 15 residues. V was pared by 2 bases and J by 8 bases, with 16 bases between. CDR1 LGHDT and CDR2 YNNKEL come from the germline V gene (reference sequence). In nucleotides, the CDR3 is TGTGCCAGCAGCCAAAGTTTCCGGGGCTCCCATGAGCAGTTCTTC. Protein sequence: CASSQSFRGSHEQFF.

V gene TRBV4-1 combines with J gene TRBJ2-7; TRBD2 matches 7 bases. Germline-derived CDR1 and CDR2 are MGHRA and YSYEKL. Unmatched junction bases numbered 10, after V lost 2 bases and J lost 0 bases. This CDR3 is built from 17 residues. The CDR3 reads CASSQTTGLHSSYEQYF. Written as DNA, the CDR3 is TGCGCCAGCAGCCAAACTACGGGACTACATAGCTCCTACGAGCAGTACTTC.

This clonotype was seen only a few times. The chain couples TRBV20-1 to TRBJ2-5; 9 bases map to TRBD1. Germline V gene data show CDR1 as DFQATT and CDR2 as SNEGSKA (reference sequence). J was trimmed by 5 bases and V by 6 bases; bases with no gene match: 10. This CDR3 is built from 14 residues. CDR3 in amino acids: CSASQQGAVETQYF. The CDR3 nucleotides read TGCAGTGCAAGCCAACAGGGGGCGGTGGAGACCCAGTACTTC.